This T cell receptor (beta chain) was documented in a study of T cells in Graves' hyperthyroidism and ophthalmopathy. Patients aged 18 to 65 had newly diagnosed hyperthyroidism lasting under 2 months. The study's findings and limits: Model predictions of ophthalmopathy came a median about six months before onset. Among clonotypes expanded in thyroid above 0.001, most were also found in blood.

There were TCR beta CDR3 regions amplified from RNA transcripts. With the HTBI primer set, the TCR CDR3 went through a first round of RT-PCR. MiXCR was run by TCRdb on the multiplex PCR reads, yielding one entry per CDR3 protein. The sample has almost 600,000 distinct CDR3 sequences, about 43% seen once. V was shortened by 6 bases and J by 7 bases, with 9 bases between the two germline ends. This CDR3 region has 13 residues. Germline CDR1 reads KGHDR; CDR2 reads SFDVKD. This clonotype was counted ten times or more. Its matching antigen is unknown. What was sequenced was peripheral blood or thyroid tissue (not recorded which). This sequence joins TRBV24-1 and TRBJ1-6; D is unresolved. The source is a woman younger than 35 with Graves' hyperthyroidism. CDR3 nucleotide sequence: TGTGCCACCAGTCGCGCGGAAAATTCACCCCTCCACTTT. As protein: CATSRAENSPLHF.